One and the same sample provided the 30 T cell receptor beta chains below, sequenced in a study of T-cell memory formation after mild COVID-19. MiXCR, applied by TCRdb to the 5' RACE reads, yields one record per CDR3 protein. The data hold 470,000 or so distinct CDR3 sequences, with around a sixth observed a single time. Sequencing was performed on PBMCs or a T cell subset sorted from them (not recorded which). The receptors here all came from an adult woman who had mild COVID-19 (a few samples of this study predate the infection). Cell type and time point are not known.

V and J are TRBV6-6 and TRBJ2-5; D is unresolved. V gave up 2 bases and J gave up 3 bases, with 13 bases separating them. Germline CDR1 and CDR2: MNHNY and SVGAGI (reference sequence). The CDR3 length is 15 residues. The CDR3, as DNA: TGTGCCAGCAGTTACGAGAAGCCCCGTAAAGAGACCCAGTACTTC. Residues: CASSYEKPRKETQYF.

The chain joins TRBV2 to TRBJ2-5, with D possibly being TRBD2 (5 bases). Trimming stripped 1 base from V and 0 bases from J, with 12 bases between. This CDR3 region has 16 residues. Germline V gene lookup returns CDR1 SNHLY and CDR2 FYNNEI. The CDR3 protein is CASSEGLGSDQETQYF. CDR3 DNA sequence: TGTGCCAGCAGTGAAGGCTTAGGGAGCGACCAAGAGACCCAGTACTTC.

This clonotype was seen more than once but under ten times. The chain joins TRBV6-5 to TRBJ1-5; weak D call: TRBD1 (5 bases). CDR1 is MNHEY, CDR2 SVGAGI, per germline. Between the trimmed V and J ends, which lost 5 bases and 3 bases, there was a span of 11 bases. The CDR3 extends over 14 amino acids. CDR3 protein: CASSTGAYNQPQHF. The CDR3 bases are TGTGCCAGCAGTACCGGGGCCTACAATCAGCCCCAGCATTTT.

This clonotype was seen a handful of times. This sequence joins TRBV5-1 and TRBJ1-2; possibly TRBD1 for D (6 bases). V lost 0 bases and J lost 8, with 14 bases in between. Germline CDR1 and CDR2: SGHRS and YFSETQ. This CDR3 is built from 14 residues. CDR3 loop: CASSLEGGNRGYTF. CDR3 nucleotides: TGCGCCAGCAGCTTGGAGGGGGGCAATCGGGGCTACACCTTC.

The chain recombines TRBV5-4 with TRBJ1-2; D gene unclear. The V end lost 5 bases, the J end lost 7 bases, and 24 bases lay between the germline ends. Germline-derived CDR1 and CDR2 are SGHNT and YYREEE (reference sequence). The CDR3 has 16 amino acids. The CDR3 DNA is TGTGCCAGCAGAACGATTAACGGCCTACAGTCGGGTGGCTACACCTTC. Protein: CASRTINGLQSGGYTF.

This clonotype was detected a few times. The V gene is TRBV5-4, the J gene TRBJ2-5, with a tentative D call TRBD1 (5 bases). Trimming left V 0 bases short and J 4 bases short, with 16 bases between. CDR3 length equals 16 residues. Germline loops: CDR1 SGHNT, CDR2 YYREEE (reference sequence). This chain's CDR3 is CASSLEGRELGETQYF. DNA for the CDR3: TGTGCCAGCAGCTTGGAGGGCAGGGAATTGGGAGAGACCCAGTACTTC.

This clonotype was seen more than once but under ten times. This sequence joins TRBV7-9 and TRBJ1-4; 8 nucleotides match TRBD1. Germline CDR1 reads SEHNR; CDR2 reads FQNEAQ (reference sequence). This CDR3 comprises 15 residues. Trimming at V came to 4 bases and at J to 6 bases, leaving 7 bases not matched to a gene. Here the CDR3 DNA reads TGTGCCAGCAGCTCGACAGGGGAGGGGGATGAAAAACTGTTTTTT. Translation gives CASSSTGEGDEKLFF.

This chain joins TRBV7-3 and TRBJ2-1, with D tentatively TRBD2 (6 bases). Per the germline V gene, CDR1 is SGHTA and CDR2 is FQGTGA. The CDR3 has 15 residues. V was trimmed by 5 bases and J by 12 bases, leaving 23 bases between them. Here the CDR3 DNA reads TGTGCCAGCAGCGATACCGGGACTCACCACAGGCTGCAGTTCTTC. This translates into CASSDTGTHHRLQFF. The full variable domain, its missing parts supplied by reference TRBV7-3 and TRBJ2-1, is GAGVSQTPSNKVTEKGKYVELRCDPISGHTALYWYRQSLGQGPEFLIYFQGTGAADDSGLPNDRFFAVRPEGSVSTLKIQRTERGDSAVYLCASSDTGTHHRLQFFGPGTRLTVL.

The CDR3 loop reads CASSQTGTLGTQYF. The CDR3 DNA follows: TGCGCCAGCAGCCAAACCGGGACTTTAGGGACCCAGTACTTC. This sequence joins TRBV4-1 and TRBJ2-5; tentative D call: TRBD2 (6 bases). Germline assignment: CDR1 MGHRA and CDR2 YSYEKL. This CDR3 is built from 14 residues. Trimming took 2 bases from V and 7 from J, leaving 14 bases between them.

This clonotype was counted ten times or more. This chain joins TRBV11-1 and TRBJ2-7; possibly TRBD1 or TRBD2 for D (5 bases each). The V and J ends lost 5 bases and 2 bases respectively, with 16 bases between them. Germline V gives CDR1 SGHAT, CDR2 FQDESV (reference sequence). The CDR3 sequence is 15 residues long. CDR3 in amino acids: CASSPLAGAPYEQYF. In DNA, the CDR3 is TGTGCCAGCAGCCCGTTGGCCGGGGCCCCCTACGAGCAGTACTTC.

CDR3 DNA: TGTGCCAGCAGTGTCGGACAGGGAGGAATCACTGAAGCTTTCTTT. Its translation: CASSVGQGGITEAFF. This sequence joins TRBV2 and TRBJ1-1; 8 nucleotides line up with TRBD1. Per the germline V gene, CDR1 is SNHLY and CDR2 is FYNNEI. Unmatched junction bases numbered 8, after V lost 4 bases and J lost 4 bases. The CDR3 length is 15 residues.

A few counts support this clonotype. This sequence joins TRBV5-1 and TRBJ1-2; TRBD1 matches at 7 bases. This CDR3 has 15 residues. The germline V gene encodes CDR1 SGHRS and CDR2 YFSETQ. V was pared by 4 bases and J by 4 bases, with 10 bases of the junction left unmatched. Here the CDR3 DNA reads TGCGCCAGCAGCCCGGGGACAGCGGGGGTCTATGGCTACACCTTC. Its protein product is CASSPGTAGVYGYTF.

The chain couples TRBV29-1 to TRBJ1-1; 9 bases map to TRBD1. The length of the CDR3 is 13 residues. Germline CDR1 and CDR2: SQVTM and ANQGSEA. V dropped 6 bases and J dropped 0; count of bases not matched to a gene: 2. For the CDR3, the DNA is TGCAGCGTGACAGGGGGTATGAACACTGAAGCTTTCTTT. Translated: CSVTGGMNTEAFF.

This chain uses TRBV12-3 or TRBV12-4 with TRBJ2-2, with a tentative D call TRBD2 (6 bases). This CDR3 comprises 15 residues. V was pared by 3 bases and J by 4 bases, with 12 bases between. The CDR3 reads CASSFGGTSTGELFF. CDR3 DNA: TGTGCCAGCAGTTTCGGCGGGACCTCCACCGGGGAGCTGTTTTTT.

This clonotype was counted at least ten times. This chain connects TRBV25-1 to TRBJ2-7, with D perhaps TRBD2 (5 bases). Germline V gene sequence: CDR1 MGHDK, CDR2 SYGVNS. V lost 4 bases and J lost 7, with 11 bases in between. This CDR3 region has 12 residues. The CDR3 DNA reads as TGTGCCAGCAGTGCCCCCGGGGAGGAGCAGTACTTC. This gives the protein CASSAPGEEQYF.

The CDR3 DNA sequence: TGTGCCTGGAGCGGGTCTACCTACGAGCAGTACTTC. This encodes CAWSGSTYEQYF. This chain links TRBV30 with TRBJ2-7, with D hard to call. Trimming cost V 3 bases and J 2 bases, with 8 bases left between them. This CDR3 has 12 amino acids. Germline values: CDR1 GTSNPN, CDR2 SVGIG (reference sequence).

This clonotype was observed at least ten times. The V gene is TRBV11-3, the J gene TRBJ2-1; TRBD2 is a possible D gene (5 bases). Germline V gene data show CDR1 as SGHNT and CDR2 as YENEEA. The CDR3 totals 14 residues. V lost 5 bases, J lost 8 bases, and 16 bases lay in between. This CDR3 reads CASSPRTGSDEQFF. In DNA, the CDR3 is TGTGCCAGCAGCCCTAGGACGGGTAGCGATGAGCAGTTCTTC.

This clonotype was seen ten or more times. The V and J genes are TRBV5-6 and TRBJ2-7; TRBD1 might be the D (5 bases). The CDR3 contains 13 residues. Germline lookup yields CDR1 SGHDT and CDR2 YYEEEE. V gave up 4 bases and J gave up 7 bases, with 15 bases separating them. CDR3 DNA sequence: TGTGCCAGCAGCCCCGGACACGTTGGAGAGCAGTACTTC. Translation: CASSPGHVGEQYF.

The J gene is TRBJ2-2, the V gene TRBV5-1, with TRBD1 matching over 7 bases. The CDR3 loop spans 15 amino acids. CDR1 SGHRS and CDR2 YFSETQ come from the germline V gene. The trim removed 0 bases at V and 6 bases at J, leaving 5 bases unmatched. CDR3 amino acids: CASSLETGVAGELFF. The CDR3 coding sequence is TGCGCCAGCAGCTTGGAAACAGGGGTTGCCGGGGAGCTGTTTTTT.

This clonotype was seen a few times. The CDR3 spells CASRRTEETQYF. Here the CDR3 DNA reads TGCGCCAGCAGAAGAACGGAGGAGACCCAGTACTTC. The chain joins TRBV10-2 to TRBJ2-5, with D hard to call. From germline, CDR1 is WSHSY and CDR2 SAAADI. The V gene lost 6 bases and the J gene lost 5 bases, with 10 bases spanning the gap. This CDR3 is 12 amino acids long.

The J gene is TRBJ2-7, the V gene TRBV12-3 or TRBV12-4; TRBD1 matches 9 bases. V shed 7 bases, J shed 6 bases, and the junction held 10 bases outside the gene matches. There are 14 residues in the CDR3. DNA for the CDR3: TGTGCCAGCACCGCCGGGACAGGGCGTTCCGAGCAGTACTTC. It encodes CASTAGTGRSEQYF.

This clonotype showed up just a few times. It is unclear where the CDR3 begins or ends on the DNA, so no DNA is shown, and the CDR3 is as TCRdb lists it. The V gene is TRBV6-2 or TRBV6-3, the J gene TRBJ2-2; TRBD1 was called by the table and not checked on the DNA. The CDR3 spans 17 residues, counting both ends. Germline V CDR1 and CDR2: MNHEY, SVGEGT. The CDR3: CASSYQTPGRRAGELFF.

The chain combines TRBV12-3 or TRBV12-4 with TRBJ2-1; D perhaps matches TRBD2 (5 bases). The CDR3 is 14 amino acids. The ends were cut back, 2 bases at V and 8 bases at J, with 13 bases in the middle. CDR3 protein: CASSLLAGADEQFF. The CDR3 DNA sequence: TGTGCCAGCAGTTTACTAGCAGGAGCGGATGAGCAGTTCTTC.

This chain joins TRBV4-1 and TRBJ1-2, with TRBD1 identical over 7 bases. There are 17 residues in the CDR3. J lost 3 bases, V lost 3 bases, and 13 bases had no gene match. Germline CDR1 is MGHRA and CDR2 is YSYEKL. The CDR3 region is CASSHPQGDRRYYGYTF. The CDR3 coding sequence is TGCGCCAGCAGCCATCCCCAGGGGGACAGAAGATACTATGGCTACACCTTC.

The V gene is TRBV20-1, the J gene TRBJ2-5, with no clear D. The germline gives CDR1 DFQATT, CDR2 SNEGSKA (reference sequence). V lost 0 bases, J lost 2 bases, and 13 bases lay in between. This CDR3 comprises 15 residues. This CDR3 is CSARDVVSPQETQYF. The CDR3 DNA is TGCAGTGCTAGAGATGTGGTGAGCCCGCAAGAGACCCAGTACTTC.

V gene TRBV4-3 combines with J gene TRBJ2-3; D ambiguous. The CDR3 spans 17 residues. Germline-derived CDR1 and CDR2 are LGHNA and YSLEER. Trimming removed 2 bases at V and 1 base at J, with 16 bases between. The DNA for the CDR3 is TGCGCCAGCAGCCAATCCCACCCGTCGGTAGGCACAGATACGCAGTATTTT. Its protein product is CASSQSHPSVGTDTQYF.

This clonotype was counted only a few times. V is TRBV9 and J is TRBJ2-1; 8 bases are shared with TRBD2. This CDR3 is 16 amino acids long. V gave up 1 base and J gave up 8 bases; unmatched junction bases: 11. Germline CDR1 SGDLS, CDR2 YYNGEE. The CDR3 nucleotides read TGTGCCAGCAGCGTATCGAACGGGAGGGCCCGGGATGAGCAGTTCTTC. It translates to CASSVSNGRARDEQFF.

The V and J genes are TRBV7-8 and TRBJ2-3; maybe TRBD2 (7 bases). This CDR3 spans 15 amino acids. Trimming pared 8 bases from V and 2 bases from J, leaving 17 bases between. In germline, CDR1 is SGHVS, CDR2 FQNEAQ. This CDR3 reads CASLRGGGATDTQYF. The DNA of the CDR3 is TGTGCCAGCCTGAGGGGGGGGGGAGCCACAGATACGCAGTATTTT.

In its sample, this clonotype was seen a few times. This sequence joins TRBV24-1 and TRBJ2-5; no clear D gene. Trimming pared 5 bases from V and 7 bases from J, leaving 10 bases between. CDR3 length: 12 amino acids. Per germline, CDR1 KGHDR and CDR2 SFDVKD. The CDR3 reads CATSGGVGTQYF. DNA of the CDR3: TGTGCCACCAGTGGTGGGGTGGGGACCCAGTACTTC.

The rearrangement joins TRBV9 to TRBJ2-2; D perhaps matches TRBD1 (6 bases). The CDR3 length is 16 residues. The germline gives CDR1 SGDLS, CDR2 YYNGEE. The V gene lost 0 bases and the J gene lost 2 bases, with 11 bases spanning the gap. CDR3 in amino acids: CASSVEGRGNTGELFF. DNA of the CDR3: TGTGCCAGCAGCGTAGAGGGCAGGGGAAACACCGGGGAGCTGTTTTTT.